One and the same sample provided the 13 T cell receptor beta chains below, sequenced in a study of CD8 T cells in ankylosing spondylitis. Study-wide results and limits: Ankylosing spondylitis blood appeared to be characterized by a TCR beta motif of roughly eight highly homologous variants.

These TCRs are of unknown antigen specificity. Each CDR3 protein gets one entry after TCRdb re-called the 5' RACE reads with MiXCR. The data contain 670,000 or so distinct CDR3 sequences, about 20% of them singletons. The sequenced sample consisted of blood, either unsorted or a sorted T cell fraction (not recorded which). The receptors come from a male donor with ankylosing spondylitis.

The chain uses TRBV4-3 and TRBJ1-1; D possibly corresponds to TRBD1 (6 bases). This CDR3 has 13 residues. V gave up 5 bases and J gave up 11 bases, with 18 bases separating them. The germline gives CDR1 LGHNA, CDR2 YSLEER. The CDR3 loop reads CASSTSFTGYAFF. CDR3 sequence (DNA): TGCGCCAGCAGCACCTCTTTCACAGGGTACGCTTTCTTT.

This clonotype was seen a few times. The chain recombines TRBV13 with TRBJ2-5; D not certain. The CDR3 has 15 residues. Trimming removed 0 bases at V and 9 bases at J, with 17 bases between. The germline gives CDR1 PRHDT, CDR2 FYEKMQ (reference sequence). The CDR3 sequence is CASSLGTRALGSQYF. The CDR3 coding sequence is TGTGCCAGCAGCTTAGGGACAAGGGCCTTGGGGTCCCAGTACTTC.

The CDR3 reads CASSQLDIRNTEAFF. In nucleotides, the CDR3 is TGCGCCAGCAGCCAATTAGACATCCGGAACACTGAAGCTTTCTTT. The rearrangement uses TRBV4-1 and TRBJ1-1; D unresolved. Germline assignment: CDR1 MGHRA and CDR2 YSYEKL. Trimming took off 2 bases at V and 1 base at J, with 11 bases between the two ends. The CDR3 is 15 amino acids.

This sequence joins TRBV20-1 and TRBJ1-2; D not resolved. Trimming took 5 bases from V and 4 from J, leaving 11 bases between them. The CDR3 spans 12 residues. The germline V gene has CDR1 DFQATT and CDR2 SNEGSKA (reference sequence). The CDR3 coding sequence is TGCAGTGCTTCGGACGGAATCTATGGCTACACCTTC. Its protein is CSASDGIYGYTF.

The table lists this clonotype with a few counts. In DNA, the CDR3 is TGCGCCAGCAGCTCAGACGGGACAGGTACCGGGGAGCTGTTTTTT. Translation gives CASSSDGTGTGELFF. The chain is built from TRBV5-1 and TRBJ2-2, with 8 bases fitting TRBD1. Germline CDR1 is SGHRS and CDR2 is YFSETQ. This CDR3 has 15 residues. The ends lost 3 bases at V and 5 bases at J; junction bases unmatched: 6.

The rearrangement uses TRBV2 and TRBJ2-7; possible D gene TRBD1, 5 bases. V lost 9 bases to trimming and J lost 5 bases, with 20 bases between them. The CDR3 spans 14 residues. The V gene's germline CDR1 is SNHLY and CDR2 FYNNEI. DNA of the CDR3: TGTGCCAGAGGTTTACAGGACCGCCTGGACGAGCAGTACTTC. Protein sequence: CARGLQDRLDEQYF. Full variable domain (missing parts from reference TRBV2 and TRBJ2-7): EPEVTQTPSHQVTQMGQEVILRCVPISNHLYFYWYRQILGQKVEFLVSFYNNEISEKSEIFDDQFSVERPDGSNFTLKIRSTKLEDSAMYFCARGLQDRLDEQYFGPGTRLTVT.

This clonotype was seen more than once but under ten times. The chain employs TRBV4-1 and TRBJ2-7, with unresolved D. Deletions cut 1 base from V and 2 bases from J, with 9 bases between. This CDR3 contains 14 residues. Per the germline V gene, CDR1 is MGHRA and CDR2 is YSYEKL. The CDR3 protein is CASSQVLGTYEQYF. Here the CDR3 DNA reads TGCGCCAGCAGCCAAGTTTTGGGGACCTACGAGCAGTACTTC.

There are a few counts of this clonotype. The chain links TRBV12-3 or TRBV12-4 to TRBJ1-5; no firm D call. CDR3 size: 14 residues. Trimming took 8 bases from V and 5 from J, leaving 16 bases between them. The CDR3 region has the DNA TGTGCCAGCGGCCCCGGGGTGGTGGATCAGCCCCAGCATTTT. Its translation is CASGPGVVDQPQHF.

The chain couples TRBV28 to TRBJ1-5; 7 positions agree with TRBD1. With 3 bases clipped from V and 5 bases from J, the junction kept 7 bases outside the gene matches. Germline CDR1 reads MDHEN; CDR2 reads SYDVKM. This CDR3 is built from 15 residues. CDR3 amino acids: CASSFMGGTDQPQHF. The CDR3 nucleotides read TGTGCCAGCAGTTTTATGGGAGGGACAGATCAGCCCCAGCATTTT.

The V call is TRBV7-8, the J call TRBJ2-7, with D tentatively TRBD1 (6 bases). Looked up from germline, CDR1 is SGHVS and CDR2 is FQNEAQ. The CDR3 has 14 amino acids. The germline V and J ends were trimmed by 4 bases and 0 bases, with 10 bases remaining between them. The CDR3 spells CASSWGPVSYEQYF. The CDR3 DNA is TGTGCCAGCAGCTGGGGGCCAGTCTCCTACGAGCAGTACTTC.

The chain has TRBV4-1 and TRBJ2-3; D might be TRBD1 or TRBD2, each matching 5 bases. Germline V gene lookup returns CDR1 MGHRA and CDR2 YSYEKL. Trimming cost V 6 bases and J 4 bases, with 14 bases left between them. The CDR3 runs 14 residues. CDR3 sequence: CASRGTQLADTQYF. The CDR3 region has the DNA TGCGCCAGCAGGGGGACCCAGCTAGCAGATACGCAGTATTTT.

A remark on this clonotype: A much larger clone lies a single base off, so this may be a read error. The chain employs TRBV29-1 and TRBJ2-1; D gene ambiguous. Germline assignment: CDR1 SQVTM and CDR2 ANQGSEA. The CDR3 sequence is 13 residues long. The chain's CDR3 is CSVEHYSCNEQFF. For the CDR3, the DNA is TGCAGCGTTGAACACTACTCCTGCAATGAGCAGTTCTTC.

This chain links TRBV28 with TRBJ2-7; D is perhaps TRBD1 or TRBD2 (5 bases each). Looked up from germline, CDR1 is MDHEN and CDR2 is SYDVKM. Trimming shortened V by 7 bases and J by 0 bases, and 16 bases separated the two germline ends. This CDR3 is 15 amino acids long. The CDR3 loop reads CASTLPGRSSYEQYF. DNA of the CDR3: TGTGCCAGCACTCTCCCGGGACGTAGCTCCTACGAGCAGTACTTC.